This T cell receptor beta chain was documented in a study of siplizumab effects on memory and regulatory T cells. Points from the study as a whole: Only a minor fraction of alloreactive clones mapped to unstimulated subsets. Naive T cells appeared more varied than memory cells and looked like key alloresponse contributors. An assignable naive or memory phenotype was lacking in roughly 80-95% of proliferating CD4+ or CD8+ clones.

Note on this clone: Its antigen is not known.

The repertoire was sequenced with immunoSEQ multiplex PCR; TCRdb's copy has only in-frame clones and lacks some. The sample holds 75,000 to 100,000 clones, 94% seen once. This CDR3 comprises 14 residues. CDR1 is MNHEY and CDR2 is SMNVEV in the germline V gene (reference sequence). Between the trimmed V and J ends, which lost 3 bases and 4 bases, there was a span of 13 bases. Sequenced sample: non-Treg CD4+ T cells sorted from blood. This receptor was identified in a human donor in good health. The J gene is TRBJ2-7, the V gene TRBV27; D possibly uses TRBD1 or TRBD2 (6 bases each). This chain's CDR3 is CASSFGQGRYEQYF. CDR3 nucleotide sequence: TGTGCCAGCAGTTTCGGGCAGGGGAGGTACGAGCAGTACTTC.